Reported below is one T cell receptor beta chain. The antigen is unknown. These data come from a study of post-analysis software for immune sequencing data. Overall study: The disease courses spanned relapsing-remitting, secondary progressive and progressive-relapsing forms of multiple sclerosis.

The study's findings and limits: When compared against controls, multiple sclerosis patients showed significantly lower normalized Chao1 diversity. TRBV segments more frequent in patients than in controls numbered roughly 5 and included TRBV5-6, TRBV5-1 and TRBV20-1. Co-batched samples clustered tightly together by F measure.

The germline V gene has CDR1 SEHNR and CDR2 FQNEAQ (reference sequence). This CDR3 has 13 residues. V gave up 4 bases and J gave up 6 bases, with 9 bases separating them. Unique-molecular-identifier-tagged TCR beta cDNA libraries were used. A population of 1 to 10 million T cells gave rise to roughly 500,000 cDNA molecules. TCRdb re-called the PCR reads with MiXCR, one entry per CDR3 protein. This sample has hundreds of thousands of distinct CDR3 sequences, with 55% to 60% found just once. The material sequenced was blood. This clonotype was obtained from a girl aged 2-9 years with multiple sclerosis. The chain links TRBV7-9 to TRBJ2-2, with D hard to call. The CDR3 loop is CASSSRLPGELFF. DNA for the CDR3: TGTGCCAGCAGCTCCAGGTTGCCCGGGGAGCTGTTTTTT.